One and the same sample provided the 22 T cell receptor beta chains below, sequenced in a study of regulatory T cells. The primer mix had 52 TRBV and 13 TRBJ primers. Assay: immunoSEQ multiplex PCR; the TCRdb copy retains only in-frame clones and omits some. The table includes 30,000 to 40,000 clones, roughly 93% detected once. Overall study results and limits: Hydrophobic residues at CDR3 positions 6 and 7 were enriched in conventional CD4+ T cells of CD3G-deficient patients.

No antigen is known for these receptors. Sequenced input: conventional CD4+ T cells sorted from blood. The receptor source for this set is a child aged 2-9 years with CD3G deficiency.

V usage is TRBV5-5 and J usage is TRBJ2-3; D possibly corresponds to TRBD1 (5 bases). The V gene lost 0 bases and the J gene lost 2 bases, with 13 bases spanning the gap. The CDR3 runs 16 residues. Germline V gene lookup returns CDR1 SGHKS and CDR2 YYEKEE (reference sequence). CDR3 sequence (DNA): TGTGCCAGCAGCTTGGTATACAGGTCTTTCACAGATACGCAGTATTTT. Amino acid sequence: CASSLVYRSFTDTQYF.

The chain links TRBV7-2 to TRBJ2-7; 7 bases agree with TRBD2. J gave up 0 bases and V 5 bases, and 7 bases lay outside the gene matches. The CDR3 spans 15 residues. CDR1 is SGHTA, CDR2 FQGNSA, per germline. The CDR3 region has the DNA TGTGCCAGCAGCCTTTTGGGGGGGAGCTCCTACGAGCAGTACTTC. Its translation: CASSLLGGSSYEQYF.

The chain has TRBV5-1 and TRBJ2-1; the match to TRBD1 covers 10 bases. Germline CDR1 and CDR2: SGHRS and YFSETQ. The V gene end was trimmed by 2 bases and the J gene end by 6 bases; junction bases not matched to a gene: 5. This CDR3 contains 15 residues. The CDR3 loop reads CASSFRQGAGNEQFF. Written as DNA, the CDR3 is TGCGCCAGCAGCTTCCGACAGGGGGCCGGCAATGAGCAGTTCTTC.

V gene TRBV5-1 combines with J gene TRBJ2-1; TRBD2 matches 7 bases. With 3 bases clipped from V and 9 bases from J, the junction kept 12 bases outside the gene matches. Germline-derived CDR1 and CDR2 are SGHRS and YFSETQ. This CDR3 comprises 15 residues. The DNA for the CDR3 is TGCGCCAGCAGCTCAGGACTAGGAGGTGTCCCTGAGCAGTTCTTC. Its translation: CASSSGLGGVPEQFF.

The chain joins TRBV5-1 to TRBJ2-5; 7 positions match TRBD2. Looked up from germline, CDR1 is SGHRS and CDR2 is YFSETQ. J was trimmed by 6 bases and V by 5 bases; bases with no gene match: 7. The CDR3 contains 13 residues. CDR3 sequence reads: CASSRLADKTQYF. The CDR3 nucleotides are TGCGCCAGCAGTCGGCTAGCGGATAAGACCCAGTACTTC.

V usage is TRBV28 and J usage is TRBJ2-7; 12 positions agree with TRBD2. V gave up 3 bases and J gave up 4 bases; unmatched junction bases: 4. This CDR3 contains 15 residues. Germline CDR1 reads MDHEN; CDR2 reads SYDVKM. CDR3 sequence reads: CASSFRTSGKYEQYF. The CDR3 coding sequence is TGTGCCAGCAGTTTCAGGACTAGCGGGAAGTACGAGCAGTACTTC.

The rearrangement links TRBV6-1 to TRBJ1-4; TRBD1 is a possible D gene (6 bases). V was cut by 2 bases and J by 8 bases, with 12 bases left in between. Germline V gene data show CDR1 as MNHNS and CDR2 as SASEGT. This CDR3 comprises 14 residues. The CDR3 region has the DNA TGTGCCAGCAGTGAATCTGGGGGGGGCGAAAAACTGTTTTTT. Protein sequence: CASSESGGGEKLFF.

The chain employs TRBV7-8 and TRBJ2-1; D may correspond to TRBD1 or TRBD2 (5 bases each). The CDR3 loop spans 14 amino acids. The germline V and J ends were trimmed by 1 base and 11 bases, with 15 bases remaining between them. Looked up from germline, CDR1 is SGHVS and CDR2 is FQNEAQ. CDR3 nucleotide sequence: TGTGCCAGCAGCTTAGGCAGGGAAGGGAGCAAGCAGTTCTTC. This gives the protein CASSLGREGSKQFF. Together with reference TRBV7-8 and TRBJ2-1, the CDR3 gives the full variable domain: GAGVSQSPRYKVAKRGQDVALRCDPISGHVSLFWYQQALGQGPEFLTYFQNEAQLDKSGLPSDRFFAERPEGSVSTLKIQRTQQEDSAVYLCASSLGREGSKQFFGPGTRLTVL.

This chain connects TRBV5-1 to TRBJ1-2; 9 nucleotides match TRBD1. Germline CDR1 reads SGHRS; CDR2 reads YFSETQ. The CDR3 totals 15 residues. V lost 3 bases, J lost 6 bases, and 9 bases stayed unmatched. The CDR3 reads CASSYSGTGKNGYTF. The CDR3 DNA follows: TGCGCCAGCAGCTACTCCGGGACAGGGAAGAATGGCTACACCTTC.

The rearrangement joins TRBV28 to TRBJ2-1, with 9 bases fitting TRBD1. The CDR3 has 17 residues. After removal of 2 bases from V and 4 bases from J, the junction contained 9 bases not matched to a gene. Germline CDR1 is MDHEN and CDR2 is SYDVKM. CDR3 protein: CASSLPQQGARYNEQFF. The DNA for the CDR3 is TGTGCCAGCAGTTTACCCCAACAGGGGGCAAGGTACAATGAGCAGTTCTTC.

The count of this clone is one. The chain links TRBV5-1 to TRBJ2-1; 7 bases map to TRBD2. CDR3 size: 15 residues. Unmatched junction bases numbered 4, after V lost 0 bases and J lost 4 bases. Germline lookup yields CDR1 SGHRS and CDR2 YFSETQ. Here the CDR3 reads CASSLDGGSYNEQFF. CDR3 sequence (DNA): TGCGCCAGCAGCTTGGACGGGGGGTCTTACAATGAGCAGTTCTTC.

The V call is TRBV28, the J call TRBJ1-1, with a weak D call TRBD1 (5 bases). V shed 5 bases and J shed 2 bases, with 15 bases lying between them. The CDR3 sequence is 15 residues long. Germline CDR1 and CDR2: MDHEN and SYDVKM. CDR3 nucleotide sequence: TGTGCCAGCAGTACCCCCCAGGGAGGTAACACTGAAGCTTTCTTT. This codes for CASSTPQGGNTEAFF.

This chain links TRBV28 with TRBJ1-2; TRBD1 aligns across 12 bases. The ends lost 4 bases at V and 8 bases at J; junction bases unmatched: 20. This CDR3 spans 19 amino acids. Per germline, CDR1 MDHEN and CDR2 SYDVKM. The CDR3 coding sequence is TGTGCCAGCAGTTCCCCGGGACAGGGGGCGCCTTCAGACCCCTGGGGCTACACCTTC. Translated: CASSSPGQGAPSDPWGYTF.

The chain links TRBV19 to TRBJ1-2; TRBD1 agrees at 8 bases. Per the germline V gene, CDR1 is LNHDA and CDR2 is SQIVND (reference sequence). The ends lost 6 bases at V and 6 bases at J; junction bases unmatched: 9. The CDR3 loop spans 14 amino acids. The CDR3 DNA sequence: TGTGCCAGTAGAACCCAGGCAGGGGGCGATGGCTACACCTTC. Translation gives CASRTQAGGDGYTF.

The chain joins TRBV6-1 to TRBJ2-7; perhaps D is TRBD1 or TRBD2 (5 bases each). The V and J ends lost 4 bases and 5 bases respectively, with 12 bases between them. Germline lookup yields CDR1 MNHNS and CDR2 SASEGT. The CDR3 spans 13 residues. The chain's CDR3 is CASSGFRGDEQYF. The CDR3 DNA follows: TGTGCCAGCAGTGGGTTTCGAGGGGACGAGCAGTACTTC.

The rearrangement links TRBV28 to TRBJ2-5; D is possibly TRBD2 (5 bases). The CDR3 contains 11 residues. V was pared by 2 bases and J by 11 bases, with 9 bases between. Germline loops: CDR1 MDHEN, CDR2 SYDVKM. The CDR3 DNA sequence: TGTGCCAGCAGTTTAGTCGGGGAGCAGTACTTC. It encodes CASSLVGEQYF.

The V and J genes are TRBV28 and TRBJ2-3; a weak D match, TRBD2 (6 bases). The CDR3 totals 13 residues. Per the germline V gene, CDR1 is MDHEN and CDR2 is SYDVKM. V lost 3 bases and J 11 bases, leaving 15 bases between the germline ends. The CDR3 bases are TGTGCCAGCAGTTTGGGACTGCCTCCGATGCAGTATTTT. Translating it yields CASSLGLPPMQYF.

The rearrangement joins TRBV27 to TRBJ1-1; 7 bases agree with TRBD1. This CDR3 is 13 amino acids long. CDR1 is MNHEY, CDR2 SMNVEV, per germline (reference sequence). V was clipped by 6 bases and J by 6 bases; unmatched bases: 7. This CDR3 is CASRERGRAEAFF. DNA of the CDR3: TGTGCCAGCAGGGAAAGGGGGCGGGCTGAAGCTTTCTTT.

The CDR3: CASRLSGLHEQYF. The CDR3, as DNA: TGTGCCAGCAGACTGTCGGGTCTCCACGAGCAGTACTTC. The chain links TRBV28 to TRBJ2-7; D not certain. There are 13 residues in the CDR3. Per germline, CDR1 MDHEN and CDR2 SYDVKM. The V gene lost 6 bases and the J gene lost 5 bases, with 14 bases spanning the gap. Together with reference TRBV28 and TRBJ2-7, the CDR3 gives the full variable domain: DVKVTQSSRYLVKRTGEKVFLECVQDMDHENMFWYRQDPGLGLRLIYFSYDVKMKEKGDIPEGYSVSREKKERFSLILESASTNQTSMYLCASRLSGLHEQYFGPGTRLTVT.

The CDR3 region is CASSSYGTGGKNIQYF. The CDR3 DNA reads TGTGCCAGCAGTTCCTATGGGACAGGGGGCAAGAACATTCAGTACTTC. The chain recombines TRBV28 with TRBJ2-4, with 12 bases identical to TRBD1. After removal of 4 bases from V and 7 bases from J, the junction contained 8 bases not matched to a gene. Germline V gene data show CDR1 as MDHEN and CDR2 as SYDVKM. The CDR3 sequence is 16 residues long.

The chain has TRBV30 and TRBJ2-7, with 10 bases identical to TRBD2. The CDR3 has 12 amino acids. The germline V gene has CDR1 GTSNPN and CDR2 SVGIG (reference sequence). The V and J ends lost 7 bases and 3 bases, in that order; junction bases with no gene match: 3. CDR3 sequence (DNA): TGTGCCTATCGGACTAGCGGCTACGAGCAGTACTTC. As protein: CAYRTSGYEQYF.

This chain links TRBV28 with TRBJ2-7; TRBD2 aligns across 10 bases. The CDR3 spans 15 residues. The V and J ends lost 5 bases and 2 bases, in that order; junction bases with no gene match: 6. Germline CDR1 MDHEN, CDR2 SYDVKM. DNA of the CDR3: TGTGCCAGCAGTCCCGCTAGCGGGAGAGCCTACGAGCAGTACTTC. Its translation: CASSPASGRAYEQYF. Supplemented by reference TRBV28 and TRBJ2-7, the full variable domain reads DVKVTQSSRYLVKRTGEKVFLECVQDMDHENMFWYRQDPGLGLRLIYFSYDVKMKEKGDIPEGYSVSREKKERFSLILESASTNQTSMYLCASSPASGRAYEQYFGPGTRLTVT.